The 26 T cell receptor beta chains below were found in one sample sequenced in a study of shared clonotypes between healthy human individuals. Clones were sequenced by immunoSEQ multiplex PCR, and TCRdb holds only the in-frame ones, with some missing. There are millions of clones in the sample; about 93% occur only once, and approximately 1.7% lies in the top ten. Terminally differentiated effector memory CD45RA+ cells were left out of the naive CD8 fraction, which was CD45RO-negative and positively selected for CCR7. The sample was naive CD8+ T cells from PBMCs. The receptors come from a man between 18 and 29 years old in good health. Some clones in this sample may be carry-over from other donors' samples.

The chain recombines TRBV4-2 with TRBJ2-3; 13 nucleotides agree with TRBD2. The V gene's germline CDR1 is LGHNA and CDR2 YNFKEQ. This CDR3 is built from 18 residues. With V trimmed by 4 bases and J by 3 bases, 10 bases remained unmatched. This CDR3 reads CASSPRSGLAGVTDTQYF. CDR3 sequence (DNA): TGTGCCAGCAGCCCCCGGAGTGGACTAGCGGGAGTTACAGATACGCAGTATTTT.

V usage is TRBV4-1 and J usage is TRBJ1-2, with 11 positions matching TRBD1. V was pared by 4 bases and J by 8 bases, with 6 bases of the junction left unmatched. The CDR3 runs to 14 residues. The germline gives CDR1 MGHRA, CDR2 YSYEKL. The CDR3 here is CASSRDRGLEGYTF. The CDR3 DNA sequence: TGCGCCAGCAGCCGGGACAGGGGGTTGGAGGGCTACACCTTC.

This clone showed up just a few times. This chain joins TRBV15 and TRBJ1-5; 7 bases are a match to TRBD1. The V and J ends lost 1 base and 5 bases, in that order; junction bases with no gene match: 8. CDR1 is LNHNV and CDR2 is YYDKDF in the germline V gene (reference sequence). This CDR3 region has 16 residues. The CDR3 is CATSRGLGQHYQPQHF. The CDR3 DNA sequence: TGTGCCACCAGCAGAGGTCTGGGACAGCATTATCAGCCCCAGCATTTT.

This CDR3 is CASSLAFGQGADYGYTF. The CDR3 bases are TGTGCCAGCAGCTTAGCCTTCGGACAGGGGGCGGACTATGGCTACACCTTC. The chain employs TRBV7-9 and TRBJ1-2; 11 nucleotides match TRBD1. This CDR3 is built from 17 residues. V lost 0 bases, J lost 3 bases, and 6 bases stayed unmatched. Per germline, CDR1 SEHNR and CDR2 FQNEAQ (reference sequence). The variable domain in full, with the rest retrieved from reference TRBV7-9 and TRBJ1-2, is DTGVSQNPRHKITKRGQNVTFRCDPISEHNRLYWYRQTLGQGPEFLTYFQNEAQLEKSRLLSDRFSAERPKGSFSTLEIQRTEQGDSAMYLCASSLAFGQGADYGYTFGSGTRLTVV.

V usage is TRBV11-2 and J usage is TRBJ2-3; D gene unclear. The V end was cut by 4 bases, the J end by 0 bases, with 8 bases between. The V gene's germline CDR1 is SGHAT and CDR2 FQNNGV. This CDR3 comprises 14 residues. The CDR3 reads CASSSWVSTDTQYF. CDR3 in DNA: TGTGCCAGCAGCTCTTGGGTGAGCACAGATACGCAGTATTTT.

The rearrangement joins TRBV4-1 to TRBJ2-7; the match to TRBD2 covers 9 bases. CDR3 length equals 18 residues. V dropped 0 bases and J dropped 5; count of bases not matched to a gene: 14. From germline, CDR1 is MGHRA and CDR2 YSYEKL. The CDR3 sequence is CASSQDLREGLISHEQYF. In nucleotides, the CDR3 is TGCGCCAGCAGCCAAGATTTGCGGGAGGGCCTTATAAGCCACGAGCAGTACTTC.

This clone was detected only once. The chain recombines TRBV6-5 with TRBJ2-5; D may be TRBD1 (6 bases). The CDR3 runs 15 residues. Germline CDR1 and CDR2: MNHEY and SVGAGI. Trimming left V 2 bases short and J 5 bases short, with 15 bases between. The CDR3 loop reads CASSYTFGGHETQYF. As DNA, the CDR3 is TGTGCCAGCAGTTACACGTTTGGGGGACACGAGACCCAGTACTTC.

This clone was counted once. The chain joins TRBV2 to TRBJ2-1; TRBD1 matches 8 bases. J lost 14 bases, V lost 7 bases, and 16 bases had no gene match. The CDR3 extends over 14 amino acids. Germline V gives CDR1 SNHLY, CDR2 FYNNEI. The CDR3 here is CASTDPRQGSSKFF. The CDR3 DNA reads TGTGCCAGCACCGACCCCCGACAGGGGTCCTCCAAGTTCTTC. The complete variable domain, with remaining parts taken from reference TRBV2 and TRBJ2-1, reads EPEVTQTPSHQVTQMGQEVILRCVPISNHLYFYWYRQILGQKVEFLVSFYNNEISEKSEIFDDQFSVERPDGSNFTLKIRSTKLEDSAMYFCASTDPRQGSSKFFGPGTRLTVL.

The chain couples TRBV7-8 to TRBJ2-5; a possible D gene is TRBD1 (5 bases). The CDR3 is 15 amino acids. Trimming stripped 1 base from V and 4 bases from J, with 13 bases between. Germline V gene sequence: CDR1 SGHVS, CDR2 FQNEAQ. CDR3 loop: CASSLGAGSRETQYF. CDR3 DNA: TGTGCCAGCAGCTTAGGGGCAGGGTCGAGAGAGACCCAGTACTTC. The whole variable domain, filled in from reference TRBV7-8 and TRBJ2-5, reads GAGVSQSPRYKVAKRGQDVALRCDPISGHVSLFWYQQALGQGPEFLTYFQNEAQLDKSGLPSDRFFAERPEGSVSTLKIQRTQQEDSAVYLCASSLGAGSRETQYFGPGTRLLVL.

The chain combines TRBV4-2 with TRBJ1-2; 7 bases match TRBD1. The J segment lost 2 bases and the V segment lost 0 bases, leaving 3 bases of the junction unmatched. Per the germline V gene, CDR1 is LGHNA and CDR2 is YNFKEQ. The CDR3 covers 15 residues. The CDR3 coding sequence is TGTGCCAGCAGCCAAGATTTGACAGGGAACTATGGCTACACCTTC. Protein product: CASSQDLTGNYGYTF.

The gene calls are TRBV6-1 and TRBJ2-5; D is ambiguous. Germline CDR1 MNHNS, CDR2 SASEGT. V shed 10 bases and J shed 6 bases, with 18 bases lying between them. The CDR3 runs 13 residues. CDR3 coding DNA: TGTGCCATCCTCTTGGTTCCCGGTCAGACCCAGTACTTC. This encodes CAILLVPGQTQYF.

This clone was observed once. V is TRBV7-6 and J is TRBJ2-3; a possible D gene is TRBD2 (5 bases). The CDR3 consists of 14 residues. CDR1 SGHVS and CDR2 FNYEAQ come from the germline V gene. V shed 8 bases and J shed 0 bases, with 12 bases lying between them. The CDR3 DNA is TGTGCCAGCTTCAGGCCGGGGAGCACAGATACGCAGTATTTT. This sequence encodes CASFRPGSTDTQYF.

The chain links TRBV4-2 to TRBJ2-1, with 7 positions matching TRBD2. Trimming took 0 bases from V and 0 from J; bases not matched to a gene: 2. This CDR3 is 16 amino acids long. From germline, CDR1 is LGHNA and CDR2 YNFKEQ. As DNA, the CDR3 is TGTGCCAGCAGCCAAGACGGCGGGAGCTCCTACAATGAGCAGTTCTTC. Encoded protein: CASSQDGGSSYNEQFF.

The chain links TRBV6-5 to TRBJ2-1; D is possibly TRBD1 (5 bases). Germline lookup yields CDR1 MNHEY and CDR2 SVGAGI. Trimming stripped 2 bases from V and 1 base from J, with 9 bases between. The CDR3 length is 15 residues. DNA of the CDR3: TGTGCCAGCAGTTACCAGGGTATTTCCTACAATGAGCAGTTCTTC. This gives the protein CASSYQGISYNEQFF.

The chain's CDR3 is CASSIGWRDGSYEQYF. In nucleotides, the CDR3 is TGTGCCAGTAGTATAGGTTGGAGGGATGGCAGCTACGAGCAGTACTTC. The chain uses TRBV19 and TRBJ2-7, with D possibly matching TRBD2 (6 bases). The CDR3 is 16 residues long. Trimming shortened V by 1 base and J by 3 bases, and 16 bases separated the two germline ends. The germline CDR1 and CDR2 sequences are LNHDA and SQIVND (reference sequence).

The rearrangement joins TRBV6-6 to TRBJ2-4; D not resolved. Trimming shortened V by 2 bases and J by 15 bases, and 11 bases separated the two germline ends. Germline V gives CDR1 MNHNY, CDR2 SVGAGI (reference sequence). This CDR3 is built from 11 residues. CDR3 in DNA: TGTGCCAGCAGTTACATGGCGGTTACGTACTTC. This encodes CASSYMAVTYF.

The gene calls are TRBV4-3 and TRBJ2-7; 8 nucleotides agree with TRBD2. Germline loops: CDR1 LGHNA, CDR2 YSLEER. The CDR3 extends over 15 amino acids. The V segment lost 0 bases and the J segment 2 bases; nucleotides outside the gene matches: 3. CDR3 amino acids: CASSQEVAGTYEQYF. The CDR3 nucleotides are TGCGCCAGCAGCCAAGAGGTAGCGGGAACCTACGAGCAGTACTTC.

About this clone itself: Just one base apart from a much larger clone, this may be a read error. Other nucleotide sequences from this sample produce the same CDR3. This CDR3 reads CASSYSSEQYF. In DNA, the CDR3 is TGTGCCAGCAGTTACTCCTCCGAGCAGTACTTC. The V and J genes are TRBV6-5 and TRBJ2-7, with unresolved D. This CDR3 has 11 residues. CDR1 and CDR2 from the germline V gene are MNHEY and SVGAGI.

V is TRBV6-6 and J is TRBJ2-1; 7 bases are a match to TRBD1. This CDR3 has 15 amino acids. The V gene end was trimmed by 5 bases and the J gene end by 7 bases; junction bases not matched to a gene: 11. CDR1 and CDR2 (germline): MNHNY, SVGAGI (reference sequence). The CDR3 region is CASSPSQGLGNEQFF. CDR3 nucleotides: TGTGCCAGCAGTCCTTCACAGGGGTTGGGTAATGAGCAGTTCTTC.

The chain carries TRBV10-1 and TRBJ2-7, with 8 bases matching TRBD1. Germline CDR1 is WNHNN and CDR2 is SYGVQD (reference sequence). J gave up 3 bases and V 6 bases, and 10 bases lay outside the gene matches. The CDR3 sequence is 15 residues long. CDR3: CASSPVTGVVYEQYF. CDR3 nucleotide sequence: TGCGCCAGCAGCCCCGTGACAGGGGTGGTCTACGAGCAGTACTTC.

The chain is built from TRBV11-2 and TRBJ1-2; D is possibly TRBD1 (5 bases). Trimming took off 6 bases at V and 5 bases at J, with 16 bases between the two ends. From germline, CDR1 is SGHAT and CDR2 FQNNGV. The length of the CDR3 is 14 residues. CDR3 DNA sequence: TGTGCCAGCAGGCTGGCGGGGGATTCTTATGGCTACACCTTC. This codes for CASRLAGDSYGYTF. The full variable domain, its missing parts supplied by reference TRBV11-2 and TRBJ1-2, is EAGVAQSPRYKIIEKRQSVAFWCNPISGHATLYWYQQILGQGPKLLIQFQNNGVVDDSQLPKDRFSAERLKGVDSTLKIQPAKLEDSAVYLCASRLAGDSYGYTFGSGTRLTVV.

V is TRBV15 and J is TRBJ2-7; weak D call: TRBD1 (6 bases). CDR3 length equals 13 residues. Trimming left V 4 bases short and J 5 bases short, with 12 bases between. In germline, CDR1 is LNHNV, CDR2 YYDKDF (reference sequence). CDR3 protein: CATSTLKGDEQYF. CDR3 bases: TGTGCCACCAGCACCCTCAAGGGGGACGAGCAGTACTTC.

The chain uses TRBV28 and TRBJ2-7, with TRBD2 as a possible D gene (5 bases). The CDR3 has 10 residues. The V end lost 7 bases, the J end lost 5 bases, and 6 bases lay between the germline ends. Germline V gene data show CDR1 as MDHEN and CDR2 as SYDVKM. In DNA, the CDR3 is TGTGCCAGCACCGGGGACGAGCAGTACTTC. Its protein is CASTGDEQYF.

The chain couples TRBV6-1 to TRBJ1-1, with a tentative D call TRBD1 (5 bases). Germline V lookup: CDR1 MNHNS, CDR2 SASEGT. V was trimmed by 6 bases and J by 4 bases, leaving 15 bases between them. This CDR3 comprises 14 residues. The CDR3 spells CASRVGGVGTEAFF. The CDR3 DNA reads TGTGCCAGCAGAGTCGGGGGGGTGGGCACTGAAGCTTTCTTT.

The gene calls are TRBV11-2 and TRBJ2-1; D is uncertain. The germline V gene encodes CDR1 SGHAT and CDR2 FQNNGV. The V end was cut by 6 bases, the J end by 10 bases, with 16 bases between. This CDR3 has 13 amino acids. Written as DNA, the CDR3 is TGTGCCAGCAGTCTTCTCCGGGTTGGGGAGCAGTTCTTC. As protein: CASSLLRVGEQFF.

The CDR3 DNA sequence: TGTGCCAGCAGGATACTGGGACCGCGCACAGATACGCAGTATTTT. Amino acids: CASRILGPRTDTQYF. J is TRBJ2-3 and V is TRBV28, with D possibly being TRBD1 or TRBD2 (5 bases each). Germline lookup yields CDR1 MDHEN and CDR2 SYDVKM. The CDR3 totals 15 residues. Trimming removed 6 bases from V and 1 base from J, with 14 bases in between. The variable domain in full, with the rest retrieved from reference TRBV28 and TRBJ2-3, is DVKVTQSSRYLVKRTGEKVFLECVQDMDHENMFWYRQDPGLGLRLIYFSYDVKMKEKGDIPEGYSVSREKKERFSLILESASTNQTSMYLCASRILGPRTDTQYFGPGTRLTVL.